Listed here are 28 T cell receptor beta chains from one sample, sequenced in a study of cytomegalovirus exposure and HLA in healthy donors. PCR used 60 Vbeta primers and 13 Jbeta primers. Using immunoSEQ multiplex PCR, the repertoire was profiled, and TCRdb retains in-frame clones only, with some absent. This table holds some 150,000 clones, around 68% found once. The material sequenced was PBMCs. The receptor set was obtained from a man under 40 in good health and CMV-seronegative.

The J gene is TRBJ1-5, the V gene TRBV6-5, with a possible D match to TRBD1 (6 bases). Germline values: CDR1 MNHEY, CDR2 SVGAGI. V gave up 6 bases and J gave up 4 bases, with 7 bases separating them. The CDR3 runs 12 residues. CDR3 nucleotide sequence: TGTGCCAGCAGGGACAGTAATCAGCCCCAGCATTTT. Translation gives CASRDSNQPQHF.

V is TRBV4-3 and J is TRBJ1-5; D unresolved. The CDR3 is made up of 13 amino acids. Trimming took off 2 bases at V and 8 bases at J, with 10 bases between the two ends. Per the germline V gene, CDR1 is LGHNA and CDR2 is YSLEER. The CDR3 is CASSQQASEPQHF. For the CDR3, the DNA is TGCGCCAGCAGCCAACAGGCTTCCGAGCCCCAGCATTTT.

Concerning this clone: The same CDR3 can be traced to other DNA sequences in this sample. This chain links TRBV30 with TRBJ2-7; 7 bases are a match to TRBD1. Germline loops: CDR1 GTSNPN, CDR2 SVGIG (reference sequence). V gave up 0 bases and J gave up 0 bases; unmatched junction bases: 2. The CDR3 is made up of 14 amino acids. For the CDR3, the DNA is TGTGCCTGGAGTGTAGGGGGCAGCTCCTACGAGCAGTACTTC. It codes for CAWSVGGSSYEQYF. The whole variable domain, filled in from reference TRBV30 and TRBJ2-7, reads SQTIHQWPATLVQPVGSPLSLECTVEGTSNPNLYWYRQAAGRGLQLLFYSVGIGQISSEVPQNLSASRPQDRQFILSSKKLLLSDSGFYLCAWSVGGSSYEQYFGPGTRLTVT.

The V call is TRBV28, the J call TRBJ2-7; D call uncertain. V gave up 6 bases and J gave up 4 bases, with 28 bases separating them. Germline CDR1 reads MDHEN; CDR2 reads SYDVKM. The CDR3 runs 18 residues. The DNA of the CDR3 is TGTGCCAGCAGCTCCGGGTCCCAAAATCCCGGAGTAGATTACGAGCAGTACTTC. Amino acid sequence: CASSSGSQNPGVDYEQYF.

This rearrangement joins TRBV11-1 to TRBJ2-5; the D is unclear. Trimming cost V 1 base and J 5 bases, with 8 bases left between them. Germline V gene data show CDR1 as SGHAT and CDR2 as FQDESV (reference sequence). The CDR3 loop spans 13 amino acids. CDR3 in DNA: TGTGCCAGCAGCTTAGAACTCGCGGAGACCCAGTACTTC. Protein sequence: CASSLELAETQYF.

This clone was picked up a small number of times. The genes are TRBV4-3 and TRBJ1-4; the match to TRBD1 covers 12 bases. The CDR3 totals 17 residues. Per germline, CDR1 LGHNA and CDR2 YSLEER. V was pared by 1 base and J by 7 bases, with 7 bases of the junction left unmatched. CDR3: CASSQARGTGGGEKLFF. DNA for the CDR3: TGCGCCAGCAGCCAAGCCCGGGGGACAGGGGGCGGTGAAAAACTGTTTTTT.

There are a few counts of this clone. The rearrangement uses TRBV5-5 and TRBJ2-3; tentative D call: TRBD2 (6 bases). Trimming cost V 4 bases and J 4 bases, with 19 bases left between them. This CDR3 spans 16 amino acids. Germline-derived CDR1 and CDR2 are SGHKS and YYEKEE (reference sequence). DNA for the CDR3: TGTGCCAGCAGCCAACTCGCGGGAAAAGGGGCAGATACGCAGTATTTT. It encodes CASSQLAGKGADTQYF.

This rearrangement joins TRBV7-8 to TRBJ2-3; D possibly corresponds to TRBD2 (6 bases). This CDR3 comprises 15 residues. Germline V gene sequence: CDR1 SGHVS, CDR2 FQNEAQ. The V and J ends lost 6 bases and 3 bases respectively, with 16 bases between them. The CDR3 loop is CASRSTAGTTDTQYF. The DNA for the CDR3 is TGTGCCAGCAGGTCCACTGCAGGGACTACAGATACGCAGTATTTT.

V gene TRBV28 combines with J gene TRBJ1-5; TRBD1 agrees at 9 bases. With 3 bases clipped from V and 9 bases from J, the junction kept 3 bases outside the gene matches. Germline V gene data show CDR1 as MDHEN and CDR2 as SYDVKM. The CDR3 length is 13 residues. CDR3 DNA sequence: TGTGCCAGCAGTTTGACAGGGGGTAGGCCCCAGCATTTT. It translates to CASSLTGGRPQHF.

The gene calls are TRBV27 and TRBJ1-6, with D perhaps TRBD1 (5 bases). The germline CDR1 and CDR2 sequences are MNHEY and SMNVEV (reference sequence). This CDR3 spans 13 amino acids. The ends were cut back, 0 bases at V and 10 bases at J, with 7 bases in the middle. CDR3 residues: CASSLSGASPLHF. The CDR3, as DNA: TGTGCCAGCAGTTTATCAGGGGCCTCACCCCTCCACTTT.

This clone was picked up one time. The J gene is TRBJ2-7, the V gene TRBV7-6; tentative D call: TRBD1 (7 bases). The V end was cut by 5 bases, the J end by 3 bases, with 17 bases between. CDR3 length equals 15 residues. CDR1 is SGHVS and CDR2 is FNYEAQ in the germline V gene. CDR3 sequence reads: CASSDSGGKDYEQYF. In DNA, the CDR3 is TGTGCCAGCAGCGATTCAGGGGGGAAGGACTACGAGCAGTACTTC.

The rearrangement joins TRBV5-6 to TRBJ2-7; 8 positions agree with TRBD2. Trimming at V came to 0 bases and at J to 1 base, leaving 6 bases not matched to a gene. Germline assignment: CDR1 SGHDT and CDR2 YYEEEE. This CDR3 is built from 16 residues. The CDR3, as DNA: TGTGCCAGCAGCTTGGAGCGGGGGCGCCGATCCTACGAGCAGTACTTC. Its translation is CASSLERGRRSYEQYF. Complete variable domain (other parts from reference TRBV5-6 and TRBJ2-7): DAGVTQSPTHLIKTRGQQVTLRCSPKSGHDTVSWYQQALGQGPQFIFQYYEEEERQRGNFPDRFSGHQFPNYSSELNVNALLLGDSALYLCASSLERGRRSYEQYFGPGTRLTVT.

The chain joins TRBV7-3 to TRBJ1-6; D gene uncertain. In germline, CDR1 is SGHTA, CDR2 FQGTGA. This CDR3 has 14 amino acids. V was trimmed by 3 bases and J by 4 bases, leaving 7 bases between them. The CDR3 reads CASSFGKYNSPLHF. The CDR3 DNA is TGTGCCAGCAGCTTCGGTAAGTATAATTCACCCCTCCACTTT.

This clone turned up a few times. V and J are TRBV5-3 and TRBJ1-5; TRBD1 is a possible D gene (5 bases). TRBV5-3 is noted as an ORF with a role that remains uncertain. Trimming stripped 1 base from V and 5 bases from J, with 19 bases between. The CDR3 extends over 17 amino acids. This CDR3 is CARSLFPPGLLDQPQHF. DNA of the CDR3: TGTGCCAGAAGCTTGTTTCCACCAGGGTTGTTGGATCAGCCCCAGCATTTT.

In this sample, this clone turned up a few times. The chain has TRBV5-5 and TRBJ2-2; no clear D. Looked up from germline, CDR1 is SGHKS and CDR2 is YYEKEE (reference sequence). The CDR3 has 15 amino acids. Trimming took off 5 bases at V and 3 bases at J, with 14 bases between the two ends. For the CDR3, the DNA is TGTGCCAGCAGACCCACGGTATTCGACACCGGGGAGCTGTTTTTT. The encoded protein is CASRPTVFDTGELFF. Full variable domain (missing parts from reference TRBV5-5 and TRBJ2-2): DAGVTQSPTHLIKTRGQQVTLRCSPISGHKSVSWYQQVLGQGPQFIFQYYEKEERGRGNFPDRFSARQFPNYSSELNVNALLLGDSALYLCASRPTVFDTGELFFGEGSRLTVL.

Only a few counts were recorded for this clone. This chain joins TRBV7-2 and TRBJ2-1; possibly TRBD2 for D (6 bases). V lost 5 bases, J lost 7 bases, and 27 bases lay in between. The CDR3 has 18 residues. Germline V gene data show CDR1 as SGHTA and CDR2 as FQGNSA. For the CDR3, the DNA is TGTGCCAGCAGCGCCCACGACGGGGGACCCTCTCAAATAAATGAGCAGTTCTTC. It yields the protein CASSAHDGGPSQINEQFF.

This chain uses TRBV6-1 with TRBJ1-5; TRBD1 might be the D (5 bases). Germline V gene data show CDR1 as MNHNS and CDR2 as SASEGT. Trimming pared 4 bases from V and 0 bases from J, leaving 10 bases between. The CDR3 sequence is 15 residues long. The CDR3 DNA is TGTGCCAGCAGTGGGGGGGACTTTAGCAATCAGCCCCAGCATTTT. Translating gives CASSGGDFSNQPQHF.

The chain has TRBV7-3 and TRBJ2-2, with 7 bases that match TRBD2. CDR3 length: 15 residues. CDR1 is SGHTA, CDR2 FQGTGA, per germline. V was clipped by 4 bases and J by 4 bases; unmatched bases: 6. CDR3 region: CASSSWEGPTGELFF. The CDR3 DNA reads as TGTGCCAGCAGCTCGTGGGAGGGACCCACCGGGGAGCTGTTTTTT.

The rearrangement links TRBV29-1 to TRBJ1-1; D uncertain. V lost 0 bases and J 3 bases, leaving 11 bases between the germline ends. The CDR3 length is 14 residues. CDR1 SQVTM and CDR2 ANQGSEA come from the germline V gene. Here the CDR3 DNA reads TGCAGCGTTGAAGAGGTCGAGTCTTACACTGAAGCTTTCTTT. Its translation: CSVEEVESYTEAFF. The full variable domain, in which reference TRBV29-1 and TRBJ1-1 provide the parts outside the CDR3, is SAVISQKPSRDICQRGTSLTIQCQVDSQVTMMFWYRQQPGQSLTLIATANQGSEATYESGFVIDKFPISRPNLTFSTLTVSNMSPEDSSIYLCSVEEVESYTEAFFGQGTRLTVV.

The chain is built from TRBV6-1 and TRBJ2-7; D unclear. Trimming removed 2 bases from V and 2 bases from J, with 13 bases in between. The germline gives CDR1 MNHNS, CDR2 SASEGT. The CDR3 has 15 residues. CDR3 DNA sequence: TGTGCCAGCAGTGAAAGTCTTAGCCCCACCTACGAGCAGTACTTC. Translated: CASSESLSPTYEQYF.

The chain uses TRBV4-2 and TRBJ2-1, with 10 nucleotides matching TRBD2. CDR3 size: 16 residues. V trimming: 1 base; J trimming: 6 bases; junction bases outside the gene matches: 6. Germline assignment: CDR1 LGHNA and CDR2 YNFKEQ. The CDR3 nucleotides read TGTGCCAGCAGCCAAGGGTGGGTAGCGGGGGGCAATGAGCAGTTCTTC. Translation: CASSQGWVAGGNEQFF.

The chain employs TRBV18 and TRBJ1-1; no firm D call. The CDR3 sequence is 14 residues long. Germline assignment: CDR1 KGHSH and CDR2 LQKENI. V was cut by 5 bases and J by 0 bases, with 10 bases left in between. The CDR3 is CASSDPGMNTEAFF. CDR3 coding DNA: TGTGCCAGCTCAGATCCGGGGATGAACACTGAAGCTTTCTTT.

V and J are TRBV6-6 and TRBJ2-2; D uncertain. The V gene's germline CDR1 is MNHNY and CDR2 SVGAGI (reference sequence). The CDR3 is 15 residues long. The V and J ends lost 6 bases and 0 bases respectively, with 11 bases between them. DNA of the CDR3: TGTGCCAGCAGCTTCCAAACTCCGAACACCGGGGAGCTGTTTTTT. Its protein product is CASSFQTPNTGELFF.

Notes on this clone: Mismatch with germline at one junction end may stem from a read error. The chain has TRBV29-1 and TRBJ1-2; 11 nucleotides agree with TRBD1. The CDR3 has 10 residues. Per the germline V gene, CDR1 is SQVTM and CDR2 is ANQGSEA. Written as DNA, the CDR3 is TGCAGCGTTGGGACAGGGGGCCAAATCTTC. It translates to CSVGTGGQIF.

V and J are TRBV6-4 and TRBJ1-1; D may be TRBD1 (6 bases). The V end lost 6 bases, the J end lost 10 bases, and 18 bases lay between the germline ends. The CDR3 extends over 13 amino acids. CDR1 MRHNA and CDR2 SNTAGT come from the germline V gene. CDR3 nucleotides: TGTGCCAGCAGCGAATTAACAGGGACTATAGCTTTCTTT. It yields the protein CASSELTGTIAFF.

In this sample, this clone turned up a few times. The CDR3 loop is CASTSRDRVNQPQHF. The CDR3 DNA is TGTGCCAGCACTAGCCGGGACAGGGTGAATCAGCCCCAGCATTTT. The chain has TRBV6-1 and TRBJ1-5, with 9 bases fitting TRBD1. Germline V gene data show CDR1 as MNHNS and CDR2 as SASEGT. V gave up 7 bases and J gave up 4 bases; unmatched junction bases: 8. This CDR3 comprises 15 residues.

The chain combines TRBV7-6 with TRBJ2-5; 7 bases match TRBD2. The CDR3 totals 20 residues. The V and J ends lost 5 bases and 5 bases, in that order; junction bases with no gene match: 26. Germline V gene lookup returns CDR1 SGHVS and CDR2 FNYEAQ. The chain's CDR3 is CASSRLPQGRGGSQGETQYF. The CDR3 bases are TGTGCCAGCAGCCGCTTACCCCAGGGTCGCGGGGGTTCTCAGGGTGAGACCCAGTACTTC.

The chain couples TRBV4-2 to TRBJ2-7, with D possibly being TRBD1 (6 bases). From germline, CDR1 is LGHNA and CDR2 YNFKEQ. V lost 0 bases to trimming and J lost 3 bases, with 12 bases between them. The CDR3 covers 15 residues. CDR3 amino acids: CASSQDRGTIYEQYF. CDR3 nucleotide sequence: TGTGCCAGCAGCCAAGATAGGGGGACAATCTACGAGCAGTACTTC.